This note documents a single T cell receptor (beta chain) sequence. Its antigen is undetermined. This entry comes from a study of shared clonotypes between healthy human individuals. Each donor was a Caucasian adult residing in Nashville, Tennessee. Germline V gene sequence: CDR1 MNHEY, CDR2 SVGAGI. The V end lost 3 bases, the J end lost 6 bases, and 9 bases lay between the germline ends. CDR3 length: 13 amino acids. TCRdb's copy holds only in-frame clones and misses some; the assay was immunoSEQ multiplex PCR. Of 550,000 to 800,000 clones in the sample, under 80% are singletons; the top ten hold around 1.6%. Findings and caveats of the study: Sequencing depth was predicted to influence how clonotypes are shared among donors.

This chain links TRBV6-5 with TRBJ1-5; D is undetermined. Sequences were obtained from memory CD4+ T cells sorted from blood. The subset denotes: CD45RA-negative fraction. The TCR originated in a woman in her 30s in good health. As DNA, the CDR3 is TGTGCCAGCAGTTATGAGACGGGTCAGCCCCAGCATTTT. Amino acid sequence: CASSYETGQPQHF.